These 32 T cell receptor beta chains were all obtained from the same sample, sequenced in a study of cytomegalovirus exposure and HLA in healthy donors. It was with 60 Vbeta and 13 Jbeta primers that the PCR ran. The method was immunoSEQ multiplex PCR; TCRdb's version includes in-frame clones alone and lacks a portion of them. The sample records 100,000 to 120,000 clones, around 68% being singletons. The material sequenced was PBMCs. The receptors originated from a woman between 35 and 50 years old in good health and CMV-seropositive.

The chain is built from TRBV19 and TRBJ1-2; 7 positions match TRBD1. Germline CDR1 and CDR2: LNHDA and SQIVND (reference sequence). Trimming removed 7 bases from V and 10 bases from J; junction bases left unmatched: 15. The CDR3 contains 14 residues. CDR3 in amino acids: CASIYGADRLDYTF. DNA for the CDR3: TGTGCCAGTATTTACGGAGCGGACAGGTTGGACTACACCTTC.

In this sample, this clone turned up once. V gene TRBV11-2 combines with J gene TRBJ1-2; 7 bases match TRBD1. The V gene end was trimmed by 5 bases and the J gene end by 6 bases; junction bases not matched to a gene: 12. The CDR3 runs 15 residues. Germline V gene lookup returns CDR1 SGHAT and CDR2 FQNNGV. The CDR3 sequence: CASSPLDRRNDGYTF. In nucleotides, the CDR3 is TGTGCCAGCAGCCCCCTGGACAGGCGAAACGATGGCTACACCTTC.

The chain links TRBV29-1 to TRBJ1-4; D is perhaps TRBD1 (6 bases). Germline CDR1 is SQVTM and CDR2 is ANQGSEA. The CDR3 runs to 12 residues. With 7 bases removed from V and 4 bases from J, the gap between germline ends came to 10 bases. CDR3 residues: CSAQGFNEKLFF. The DNA for the CDR3 is TGCAGCGCCCAGGGGTTTAATGAAAAACTGTTTTTT.

This chain links TRBV6-5 with TRBJ1-4; 10 nucleotides line up with TRBD1. Germline V gives CDR1 MNHEY, CDR2 SVGAGI. The CDR3 runs 16 residues. With V trimmed by 2 bases and J by 8 bases, 8 bases remained unmatched. In DNA, the CDR3 is TGTGCCAGCAGTTACGGTGCTGGGACAGGGGAAGAAAAACTGTTTTTT. Amino acid sequence: CASSYGAGTGEEKLFF.

By share, this clone counts as medium-sized. The chain links TRBV15 to TRBJ1-5; possibly TRBD1 for D (6 bases). The CDR3 spans 14 residues. Trimming removed 1 base at V and 4 bases at J, with 8 bases between. Germline CDR1 is LNHNV and CDR2 is YYDKDF (reference sequence). The CDR3 region is CATSRGQENQPQHF. CDR3 nucleotides: TGTGCCACCAGCAGAGGACAGGAAAATCAGCCCCAGCATTTT.

A single count supports this clone. The V and J genes are TRBV7-2 and TRBJ1-2; D uncertain. V was trimmed by 1 base and J by 4 bases, leaving 10 bases between them. The germline V gene encodes CDR1 SGHTA and CDR2 FQGNSA. The CDR3 has 14 residues. The CDR3, as DNA: TGTGCCAGCAGCTTAGTGCCGGGATTCTATGGCTACACCTTC. Amino acid sequence: CASSLVPGFYGYTF.

The chain links TRBV30 to TRBJ2-7; D is perhaps TRBD2 (5 bases). This CDR3 spans 12 amino acids. The germline gives CDR1 GTSNPN, CDR2 SVGIG (reference sequence). Trimming removed 3 bases from V and 7 bases from J, with 13 bases in between. The CDR3 coding sequence is TGTGCCTGGAGGGGCGGGCCGGGGGAGCAGTACTTC. Encoded protein: CAWRGGPGEQYF. The full variable domain, in which reference TRBV30 and TRBJ2-7 provide the parts outside the CDR3, is SQTIHQWPATLVQPVGSPLSLECTVEGTSNPNLYWYRQAAGRGLQLLFYSVGIGQISSEVPQNLSASRPQDRQFILSSKKLLLSDSGFYLCAWRGGPGEQYFGPGTRLTVT.

The chain employs TRBV15 and TRBJ2-3; TRBD2 might be the D (6 bases). The V end lost 8 bases, the J end lost 6 bases, and 15 bases lay between the germline ends. From germline, CDR1 is LNHNV and CDR2 YYDKDF (reference sequence). The CDR3 runs 13 residues. The CDR3 region has the DNA TGTGCCACCTCAGTGGCTAGCGCCGATACGCAGTATTTT. Translating it yields CATSVASADTQYF.

This clone was seen a few times. The genes are TRBV30 and TRBJ1-5, with unresolved D. Per germline, CDR1 GTSNPN and CDR2 SVGIG (reference sequence). This CDR3 region has 15 residues. V gave up 6 bases and J gave up 0 bases, with 15 bases separating them. CDR3 DNA: TGTGCCTGCCAAGTGGAGAACTATAGCAATCAGCCCCAGCATTTT. Protein sequence: CACQVENYSNQPQHF.

V usage is TRBV19 and J usage is TRBJ1-5; 10 bases are a match to TRBD1. This CDR3 has 15 amino acids. With 3 bases clipped from V and 6 bases from J, the junction kept 5 bases outside the gene matches. Germline V lookup: CDR1 LNHDA, CDR2 SQIVND (reference sequence). The CDR3 protein is CASSIPGQGVQPQHF. CDR3 sequence (DNA): TGTGCCAGTAGTATCCCCGGACAGGGGGTTCAGCCCCAGCATTTT.

The rearrangement uses TRBV10-1 and TRBJ2-5, with TRBD2 identical over 9 bases. The ends lost 11 bases at V and 3 bases at J; junction bases unmatched: 19. The CDR3 runs to 17 residues. From germline, CDR1 is WNHNN and CDR2 SYGVQD (reference sequence). The CDR3 nucleotides are TGCGCCGCCAGTGAGAGTGGGGGACTAGCATGGGAAGAGACCCAGTACTTC. Its protein product is CAASESGGLAWEETQYF.

The chain employs TRBV28 and TRBJ2-3; D possibly corresponds to TRBD1 (6 bases). In germline, CDR1 is MDHEN, CDR2 SYDVKM. The CDR3 has 14 residues. Trimming stripped 2 bases from V and 0 bases from J, with 6 bases between. This CDR3 is CASSLDRSTDTQYF. DNA of the CDR3: TGTGCCAGCAGTTTAGACAGGAGCACAGATACGCAGTATTTT. The whole variable domain, filled in from reference TRBV28 and TRBJ2-3, reads DVKVTQSSRYLVKRTGEKVFLECVQDMDHENMFWYRQDPGLGLRLIYFSYDVKMKEKGDIPEGYSVSREKKERFSLILESASTNQTSMYLCASSLDRSTDTQYFGPGTRLTVL.

The V call is TRBV9, the J call TRBJ2-1; D remains unclear. The ends were cut back, 0 bases at V and 7 bases at J, with 8 bases in the middle. From germline, CDR1 is SGDLS and CDR2 YYNGEE. This CDR3 spans 13 amino acids. CDR3 region: CASSVASGNEQFF. Written as DNA, the CDR3 is TGTGCCAGCAGCGTAGCTTCGGGTAATGAGCAGTTCTTC.

V gene TRBV19 combines with J gene TRBJ1-6; no clear D. The germline V and J ends were trimmed by 0 bases and 9 bases, with 6 bases remaining between them. Germline-derived CDR1 and CDR2 are LNHDA and SQIVND (reference sequence). This CDR3 is built from 13 residues. CDR3 bases: TGTGCCAGTAGTATAGATCGAGGTTCACCCCTCCACTTT. Translating it yields CASSIDRGSPLHF. The full variable domain, in which reference TRBV19 and TRBJ1-6 provide the parts outside the CDR3, is DGGITQSPKYLFRKEGQNVTLSCEQNLNHDAMYWYRQDPGQGLRLIYYSQIVNDFQKGDIAEGYSVSREKKESFPLTVTSAQKNPTAFYLCASSIDRGSPLHFGNGTRLTVT.

This clone was detected a few times. This chain connects TRBV5-4 to TRBJ2-7; D possibly corresponds to TRBD2 (7 bases). V lost 4 bases, J lost 4 bases, and 15 bases lay in between. CDR3 length: 14 amino acids. Germline CDR1 and CDR2: SGHNT and YYREEE (reference sequence). CDR3 in amino acids: CASSPGGAKYEQYF. The CDR3 DNA reads TGTGCCAGCAGCCCTGGGGGGGCCAAGTACGAGCAGTACTTC. The whole variable domain, remainder taken from reference TRBV5-4 and TRBJ2-7, is ETGVTQSPTHLIKTRGQQVTLRCSSQSGHNTVSWYQQALGQGPQFIFQYYREEENGRGNFPPRFSGLQFPNYSSELNVNALELDDSALYLCASSPGGAKYEQYFGPGTRLTVT.

This clone was detected only once. This same CDR3 is encoded by further DNA sequences in the sample. The CDR3 sequence is CASSTGDEQYF. As DNA, the CDR3 is TGTGCCAGCAGCACAGGGGACGAGCAGTACTTC. The chain recombines TRBV7-6 with TRBJ2-7; 7 nucleotides match TRBD1. Looked up from germline, CDR1 is SGHVS and CDR2 is FNYEAQ. The V and J ends lost 5 bases and 5 bases, in that order; junction bases with no gene match: 0. The CDR3 spans 11 residues.

This chain joins TRBV9 and TRBJ2-2; 11 nucleotides agree with TRBD2. This CDR3 contains 17 residues. V lost 0 bases, J lost 5 bases, and 6 bases stayed unmatched. Germline CDR1 is SGDLS and CDR2 is YYNGEE. The CDR3 DNA reads TGTGCCAGCAGCGTAGAACAACTAGCGGGGGAAACCGGGGAGCTGTTTTTT. Amino acid sequence: CASSVEQLAGETGELFF.

The chain uses TRBV27 and TRBJ2-7; tentatively, D is TRBD2 (5 bases). Germline assignment: CDR1 MNHEY and CDR2 SMNVEV (reference sequence). This CDR3 region has 15 residues. The V and J ends lost 6 bases and 6 bases respectively, with 21 bases between them. Here the CDR3 DNA reads TGTGCCAGCAGGAAACCGGGCCAAGGAGGACTCGAGCAGTACTTC. Protein product: CASRKPGQGGLEQYF.

The chain links TRBV7-6 to TRBJ2-2, with D tentatively TRBD2 (5 bases). The V gene lost 5 bases and the J gene lost 4 bases, with 14 bases spanning the gap. This CDR3 is built from 15 residues. Germline lookup yields CDR1 SGHVS and CDR2 FNYEAQ. CDR3 nucleotides: TGTGCCAGCAGCCACACCTTAGAGGGCACCGGGGAGCTGTTTTTT. Protein: CASSHTLEGTGELFF. The complete variable domain, with remaining parts taken from reference TRBV7-6 and TRBJ2-2, reads GAGVSQSPRYKVTKRGQDVALRCDPISGHVSLYWYRQALGQGPEFLTYFNYEAQQDKSGLPNDRFSAERPEGSISTLTIQRTEQRDSAMYRCASSHTLEGTGELFFGEGSRLTVL.

The J gene is TRBJ1-1, the V gene TRBV18, with 8 bases lining up with TRBD1. Germline lookup yields CDR1 KGHSH and CDR2 LQKENI. The trim removed 3 bases at V and 1 base at J, leaving 10 bases unmatched. The CDR3 runs 17 residues. Here the CDR3 DNA reads TGTGCCAGCTCACCCGCGGCCAGGGGGCTTGGGAACACTGAAGCTTTCTTT. This codes for CASSPAARGLGNTEAFF.

V is TRBV6-6 and J is TRBJ1-1; weak D call: TRBD1 (6 bases). The CDR3 loop spans 14 amino acids. Looked up from germline, CDR1 is MNHNY and CDR2 is SVGAGI (reference sequence). Between the trimmed V and J ends, which lost 6 bases and 1 base, there was a span of 12 bases. CDR3 amino acids: CASRSTGQNTEAFF. The CDR3 bases are TGTGCCAGCAGGTCGACAGGTCAGAACACTGAAGCTTTCTTT.

This clone was counted a few times. CDR3 loop: CASSLEGREEEKLFF. CDR3 bases: TGCGCCAGCAGCTTGGAGGGCAGGGAGGAGGAAAAACTGTTTTTT. The genes are TRBV5-1 and TRBJ1-4; a possible D gene is TRBD1 (5 bases). From germline, CDR1 is SGHRS and CDR2 YFSETQ. V was pared by 0 bases and J by 8 bases, with 14 bases between. CDR3 length equals 15 residues. The full variable domain, its missing parts supplied by reference TRBV5-1 and TRBJ1-4, is KAGVTQTPRYLIKTRGQQVTLSCSPISGHRSVSWYQQTPGQGLQFLFEYFSETQRNKGNFPGRFSGRQFSNSRSEMNVSTLELGDSALYLCASSLEGREEEKLFFGSGTQLSVL.

The genes are TRBV11-2 and TRBJ1-1; 10 nucleotides agree with TRBD1. The germline CDR1 and CDR2 sequences are SGHAT and FQNNGV. CDR3 size: 13 residues. Losses at the gene ends were 6 bases for V and 4 bases for J; bases not matched to a gene: 2. As DNA, the CDR3 is TGTGCCAGCAGGTGGACAGGGGGCACTGAAGCTTTCTTT. Amino acid sequence: CASRWTGGTEAFF.

A single count supports this clone. CDR3 in amino acids: CASSPRLAHSYNEQFF. The CDR3, as DNA: TGTGCCAGCAGCCCGCGGCTAGCGCACTCCTACAATGAGCAGTTCTTC. The rearrangement links TRBV13 to TRBJ2-1; D is possibly TRBD2 (6 bases). CDR3 length equals 16 residues. Germline V CDR1 and CDR2: PRHDT, FYEKMQ (reference sequence). V was clipped by 5 bases and J by 0 bases, with 14 bases between them.

As regards this clone: At one end, the junction sequence differs from germline, possibly due to a read error. The chain couples TRBV7-9 to TRBJ2-2; TRBD1 matches at 8 bases. This CDR3 has 16 residues. Germline lookup yields CDR1 SEHNR and CDR2 FQNEAQ (reference sequence). CDR3 residues: CSSSDTRTGFTGELFF. The CDR3 DNA follows: TGTTCCAGCAGCGACACCAGGACAGGGTTCACCGGGGAGCTGTTTTTT.

This clone has just a few counts. The chain uses TRBV2 and TRBJ1-4; D perhaps matches TRBD1 (6 bases). The CDR3 is 14 residues long. Germline CDR1 SNHLY, CDR2 FYNNEI. The germline V and J ends were trimmed by 5 bases and 7 bases, with 14 bases remaining between them. CDR3 bases: TGTGCCAGCAGTAAACAGGGACGGGGTGAAAAACTGTTTTTT. Translated, it gives CASSKQGRGEKLFF.

The V call is TRBV7-9, the J call TRBJ2-1; TRBD2 aligns across 8 bases. V lost 5 bases, J lost 0 bases, and 3 bases stayed unmatched. Germline V gene sequence: CDR1 SEHNR, CDR2 FQNEAQ (reference sequence). The CDR3 has 15 amino acids. The CDR3, as DNA: TGTGCCAGCAGCCTACTAGCGGTCTCCTACAATGAGCAGTTCTTC. Translating gives CASSLLAVSYNEQFF.

The chain combines TRBV7-2 with TRBJ1-1, with 7 positions matching TRBD1. J was trimmed by 6 bases and V by 5 bases; bases with no gene match: 9. Germline V gives CDR1 SGHTA, CDR2 FQGNSA. The CDR3 runs 14 residues. The CDR3 DNA reads TGTGCCAGCAGCGCCCCAGGGGGACTCGCTGAAGCTTTCTTT. Residues: CASSAPGGLAEAFF.

The chain combines TRBV5-1 with TRBJ2-1, with D perhaps matching TRBD1 (6 bases). This CDR3 has 13 amino acids. Germline values: CDR1 SGHRS, CDR2 YFSETQ. V lost 0 bases, J lost 9 bases, and 10 bases lay in between. CDR3 loop: CASSLVGAGEQFF. DNA of the CDR3: TGCGCCAGCAGCTTGGTGGGGGCCGGTGAGCAGTTCTTC. Filled out from reference TRBV5-1 and TRBJ2-1, the complete variable domain reads KAGVTQTPRYLIKTRGQQVTLSCSPISGHRSVSWYQQTPGQGLQFLFEYFSETQRNKGNFPGRFSGRQFSNSRSEMNVSTLELGDSALYLCASSLVGAGEQFFGPGTRLTVL.

This clone showed up just once. This chain connects TRBV27 to TRBJ2-7; D gene ambiguous. V was shortened by 2 bases and J by 0 bases, with 8 bases between the two germline ends. Germline values: CDR1 MNHEY, CDR2 SMNVEV (reference sequence). This CDR3 spans 14 amino acids. The CDR3 region has the DNA TGTGCCAGCAGTTTAACGTTCAGCTCCTACGAGCAGTACTTC. Its protein is CASSLTFSSYEQYF.

The chain combines TRBV9 with TRBJ2-2, with a weak D call TRBD1 (6 bases). V was shortened by 10 bases and J by 6 bases, with 19 bases between the two germline ends. CDR3 length: 14 residues. From germline, CDR1 is SGDLS and CDR2 YYNGEE. The CDR3 nucleotides read TGTGCCGGGACATCAGGGTGGCGCCCCGGGGAGCTGTTTTTT. Its protein product is CAGTSGWRPGELFF.

This clone was counted a few times. V and J are TRBV19 and TRBJ1-6; D is unresolved. The CDR3 runs 17 residues. V lost 5 bases, J lost 6 bases, and 20 bases lay in between. Per germline, CDR1 LNHDA and CDR2 SQIVND (reference sequence). CDR3 in amino acids: CASSVRDSPTFNSPLHF. The CDR3 bases are TGTGCCAGTAGTGTTCGGGATTCTCCTACGTTTAATTCACCCCTCCACTTT. Based on the CDR3 plus reference TRBV19 and TRBJ1-6, the full variable domain is DGGITQSPKYLFRKEGQNVTLSCEQNLNHDAMYWYRQDPGQGLRLIYYSQIVNDFQKGDIAEGYSVSREKKESFPLTVTSAQKNPTAFYLCASSVRDSPTFNSPLHFGNGTRLTVT.